This TCR beta chain was recorded in a study of T cell responses to AZD1222 COVID-19 vaccine (dated by TCRdb to about 2021). Concerning the study at large: AZD1222 recipients given second doses at about 4 weeks or at about 12 weeks were pooled, since spike-specific TCR depth and breadth were not found to differ between the two schedules. A total of more than 230 trial participants underwent TCR sequencing, of whom some 210 received two doses of AZD1222 and some 25 received two doses of the MenACWY control vaccine. Trial participants were enrolled into age subgroups of 18-55, 56-69 and 70-plus years, which contained around 150, 28 and 57 TCR-sequenced participants, respectively. What the research found in general, with its limitations: The 56-69-year group was small, and its depth increase did not reach significance, likely because of low power. Epitopes outside the regions mutated in the B.1.351 and B.1.1.7 variants were reportedly recognized by nearly half of the unique spike-specific TCRs. Because no day 14 peak-response samples were available, repertoires were characterized only after the peak T cell response. Only five or six AZD1222 recipients were SARS-CoV-2 seropositive at baseline, limiting conclusions about previously exposed vaccinees. Spike-specific TCR breadth and depth rose significantly after two AZD1222 doses compared with day 0 and with MenACWY recipients. The vaccine-associated CD4 TCRs covered the entire spike protein, and the dominant responses fell in regions 160-218 and 743-854. Participants were mostly white British and included more females than males, and it was suggested by the authors that clonal diversity may have been underestimated.

CDR1 and CDR2 are drawn from the germline V gene: SGHAT, FQNNGV. Taken from cysteine to phenylalanine, the CDR3 has 11 residues. Only CDR3 DNA remains: 33 bases, in frame from the first base. The time point label, as the study defines it: baseline before first vaccination. Vaccinee samples came from UK trials COV001 and COV002, including a single-blind randomized controlled phase 2/3 trial of AZD1222 (ChAdOx1 nCoV-19) in healthy adults. For TCRbeta chain sequencing, PBMC samples from trial participants were taken at day 0 and at day 28 after the second dose. The CDR3 regions of human TCRbeta chains were subjected to immunosequencing. In the paper's pipeline: TCRs in the repertoires were matched against a reference library of SARS-CoV-2-specific TCRs that had been generated with the MIRA antigen-specificity platform. Breadth was defined as the fraction of unique TCRs that were SARS-CoV-2-associated, and depth was defined as the fraction of total T cells that were SARS-CoV-2-associated. Each spike-specific TCR was assigned to its reactive spike region and to a CD4 or CD8 class using the MIRA data. Log10-transformed breadth and depth values were compared by one-way ANOVA with Sidak's multiple comparisons tests. The table was pulled from immuneACCESS by TCRdb, which kept in-frame rearrangements only. Such tables lose some clones; where checked, under half of the loss comes from unresolved V genes, and the rest has no known cause. The V and J calls and clone size come from that table; D and trimming were worked out from the DNA. Within this sample are roughly 140,000 clones, with 80% to 95% of them counted one time only. The ten largest clones take up about 1.5% of the sample.

As regards this clone: The clone's antigen remains unknown. A junction boundary mismatches the germline segment, possibly from a read error.

This TCR came from an adult in good health. The sample here was peripheral blood, taken on day 0 of AZD1222 vaccination. The chain uses TRBV11-2 and TRBJ1-2; 8 central bases correspond to TRBD1. The CDR3 region has the sequence CASSPGQGVFF. The nucleotides are TGTGCCAGCAGCCCTGGACAGGGCGTCTTCTTC.